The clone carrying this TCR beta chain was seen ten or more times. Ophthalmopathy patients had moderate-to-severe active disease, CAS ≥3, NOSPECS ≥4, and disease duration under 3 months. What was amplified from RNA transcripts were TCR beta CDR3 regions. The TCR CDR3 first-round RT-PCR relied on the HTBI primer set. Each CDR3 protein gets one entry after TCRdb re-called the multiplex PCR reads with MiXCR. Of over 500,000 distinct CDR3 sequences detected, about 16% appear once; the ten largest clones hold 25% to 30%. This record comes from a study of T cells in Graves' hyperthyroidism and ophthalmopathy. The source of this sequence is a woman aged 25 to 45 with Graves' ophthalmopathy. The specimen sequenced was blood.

DNA of the CDR3: TGTGCCAGCAACTCCAGGAGCTACGAGCAGTACTTC. Its translation: CASNSRSYEQYF. The chain couples TRBV5-5 to TRBJ2-7; D not certain. Germline lookup yields CDR1 SGHKS and CDR2 YYEKEE (reference sequence). The CDR3 is 12 amino acids. V lost 6 bases to trimming and J lost 3 bases, with 10 bases between them.